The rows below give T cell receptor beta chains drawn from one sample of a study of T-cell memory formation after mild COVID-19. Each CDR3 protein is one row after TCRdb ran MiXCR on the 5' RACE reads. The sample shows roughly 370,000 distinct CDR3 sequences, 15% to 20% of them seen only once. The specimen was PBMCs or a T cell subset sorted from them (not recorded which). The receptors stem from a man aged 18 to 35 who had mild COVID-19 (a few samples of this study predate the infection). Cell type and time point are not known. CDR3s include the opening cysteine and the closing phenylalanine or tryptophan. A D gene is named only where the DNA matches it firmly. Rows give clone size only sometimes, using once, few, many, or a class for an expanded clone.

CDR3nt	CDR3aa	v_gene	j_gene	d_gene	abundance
TGTGCCAGCAGTGACAACGGGTATAATTCACCCCTCCACTTT	CASSDNGYNSPLHF	TRBV6-4	TRBJ1-6	.	.
TGTGCCAGCAGCTCCCTAGGGGGGATAGAGACCCAGTACTTC	CASSSLGGIETQYF	TRBV7-2	TRBJ2-5	.	few
TGTGCCAGCAGCTTAGGCCCACAGGGAGCTAACTATGGCTACACCTTC	CASSLGPQGANYGYTF	TRBV11-2	TRBJ1-2	.	once
TGTGCCAGCAGCACCGGGATGAACACTGAAGCTTTCTTT	CASSTGMNTEAFF	TRBV7-3	TRBJ1-1	.	.
TGCGCCAGCAGCTTGGAGGGACAGGGGGCAGATACGCAGTATTTT	CASSLEGQGADTQYF	TRBV5-1	TRBJ2-3	TRBD1	many
TGTGCCACTTTCCCAGGGCCCACAACCTATGGCTACACCTTC	CATFPGPTTYGYTF	TRBV10-3	TRBJ1-2	.	few
TGCGCCAGCAGCGGATGGACAGGTCCCCAGGATACGCAGTATTTT	CASSGWTGPQDTQYF	TRBV5-1	TRBJ2-3	TRBD1	.
TGTGCCAGCAGCTTAGCTGCAGGGCGGTACGAGCAGTACTTC	CASSLAAGRYEQYF	TRBV7-2	TRBJ2-7	.	.
TGTGCCAGCAGCCGGCGACGGGGGGGTAGGACTGAAGCTTTCTTT	CASSRRRGGRTEAFF	TRBV5-6	TRBJ1-1	.	.
TGTGCCACCAACAGGGACACAGATACGCAGTATTTT	CATNRDTDTQYF	TRBV5-4	TRBJ2-3	.	few
TGTGCCAGCAGCTTAGGCAGACAGAGGCGCCTCAATGAGCAGTTCTTC	CASSLGRQRRLNEQFF	TRBV7-8	TRBJ2-1	.	.
TGCGCCAGCAGCCCCGGGACTAGCGGGGGTAAAGAGACCCAGTACTTC	CASSPGTSGGKETQYF	TRBV5-1	TRBJ2-5	TRBD2	few
TGTGCCAGCAGTTTAGGCAGCCGGCGCAATCAGCCCCAGCATTTT	CASSLGSRRNQPQHF	TRBV12-3/TRBV12-4	TRBJ1-5	.	few
TGTGCCAGCGGAAAAGCGGGGGGGCCTGGTGAGCAGTTCTTC	CASGKAGGPGEQFF	TRBV5-4	TRBJ2-1	TRBD2	.
TGTGCCAGCATCCCCGGACAGTACGGATTGAACACTGAAGCTTTCTTT	CASIPGQYGLNTEAFF	TRBV11-2	TRBJ1-1	.	.
TGTGCCACCAGCAGAGTGCCAGCGAGGAGGCCGTTGGAGAATGAGCAGTTCTTC	CATSRVPARRPLENEQFF	TRBV15	TRBJ2-1	.	few
TGTGCCAGCAGCTTAGAGGGACAGCCATTCCAAAATCAGCCCCAGCATTTT	CASSLEGQPFQNQPQHF	TRBV7-2	TRBJ1-5	TRBD1	few